One T cell receptor beta chain is described in this entry. TCRdb's copy holds only in-frame clones and misses some; the assay was immunoSEQ multiplex PCR. The repertoire holds 45,000 to 60,000 clones, with about 83% as singletons. The record originates from a study of T cells in localized non-small cell lung cancer. Trimming stripped 1 base from V and 0 bases from J, with 6 bases between. Looked up from germline, CDR1 is SGHAT and CDR2 is FQNNGV. CDR3 length: 14 residues. The starting material was peripheral blood, obtained before any cancer treatment. The source is a female donor of 60 years or more with stage II squamous cell lung carcinoma. The chain has TRBV11-2 and TRBJ2-5, with D perhaps given as TRBD1 or TRBD2 (5 bases each). Written as DNA, the CDR3 is TGTGCCAGCAGCTTAGGGGGGAACCAAGAGACCCAGTACTTC. Protein: CASSLGGNQETQYF.